The 30 T cell receptor beta chains below come from one sample, sequenced in a study of blood T cell repertoires in COVID-19. The data were produced by immunoSEQ multiplex PCR, yet TCRdb's version contains in-frame clones alone and is incomplete. The sample has 300,000 to 400,000 clones; 90% are singletons. Material: PBMCs or T cells enriched from blood (not recorded which). These receptors came from a woman in her thirties who had been exposed to COVID-19.

This clone was observed a handful of times. The chain recombines TRBV4-1 with TRBJ1-5; TRBD1 is a possible D gene (5 bases). Germline CDR1 MGHRA, CDR2 YSYEKL. With 1 base removed from V and 2 bases from J, the gap between germline ends came to 6 bases. There are 14 residues in the CDR3. The CDR3 reads CASSQVRGNQPQHF. DNA of the CDR3: TGCGCCAGCAGCCAAGTCAGGGGCAATCAGCCCCAGCATTTT.

V gene TRBV2 combines with J gene TRBJ1-5, with D unresolved. The germline V gene has CDR1 SNHLY and CDR2 FYNNEI. This CDR3 comprises 12 residues. Trimming removed 5 bases from V and 5 bases from J, with 7 bases in between. CDR3 loop: CASSSEDQPQHF. The CDR3 DNA follows: TGTGCCAGCAGTTCAGAGGATCAGCCCCAGCATTTT.

The chain links TRBV11-3 to TRBJ2-1; D might be TRBD1 (6 bases). CDR3 length equals 14 residues. The V gene lost 4 bases and the J gene lost 6 bases, with 13 bases spanning the gap. CDR1 is SGHNT and CDR2 is YENEEA in the germline V gene. Written as DNA, the CDR3 is TGTGCCAGCAGCTCCTGGGGGACATCCAATGAGCAGTTCTTC. Its protein product is CASSSWGTSNEQFF.

The chain couples TRBV5-5 to TRBJ1-4; 8 nucleotides match TRBD1. Germline-derived CDR1 and CDR2 are SGHKS and YYEKEE (reference sequence). V was pared by 3 bases and J by 8 bases, with 9 bases of the junction left unmatched. The CDR3 totals 15 residues. The CDR3 protein is CASSSDWDRREKLFF. For the CDR3, the DNA is TGTGCCAGCAGCTCCGACTGGGACAGGCGGGAAAAACTGTTTTTT.

The chain joins TRBV14 to TRBJ1-3; 7 bases fit TRBD1. CDR1 is SGHDN, CDR2 FVKESK, per germline. V lost 0 bases and J lost 3; bases outside the gene matches: 2. This CDR3 is built from 15 residues. In DNA, the CDR3 is TGTGCCAGCAGCCAAGACTACAGGGGTGGAAACACCATATATTTT. Protein sequence: CASSQDYRGGNTIYF.

The V and J genes are TRBV9 and TRBJ2-7; 10 bases map to TRBD1. V dropped 4 bases and J dropped 2; count of bases not matched to a gene: 6. CDR3 length equals 15 residues. Germline V gene lookup returns CDR1 SGDLS and CDR2 YYNGEE. The CDR3 is CASSRTGTGAYEQYF. DNA of the CDR3: TGTGCCAGCAGCAGGACCGGGACAGGGGCCTACGAGCAGTACTTC.

The V call is TRBV7-3, the J call TRBJ2-3; D gene ambiguous. This CDR3 region has 13 residues. V was clipped by 3 bases and J by 2 bases, with 6 bases between them. Germline CDR1 and CDR2: SGHTA and FQGTGA. CDR3 DNA: TGTGCCAGCAGCTTCTCACACACAGATACGCAGTATTTT. Protein sequence: CASSFSHTDTQYF.

CDR3: CASSLPGQESDTQYF. DNA of the CDR3: TGTGCCAGCAGCTTACCGGGACAGGAATCAGATACGCAGTATTTT. This chain uses TRBV5-4 with TRBJ2-3, with 8 nucleotides matching TRBD1. V was clipped by 2 bases and J by 4 bases; unmatched bases: 6. The CDR3 contains 15 residues. Per the germline V gene, CDR1 is SGHNT and CDR2 is YYREEE (reference sequence).

The genes are TRBV15 and TRBJ1-2; no firm D call. V was trimmed by 5 bases and J by 6 bases, leaving 22 bases between them. There are 16 residues in the CDR3. Per germline, CDR1 LNHNV and CDR2 YYDKDF (reference sequence). The DNA for the CDR3 is TGTGCCACCAGCTTGAACAAAGGAAATCTAGTGGATGGCTACACCTTC. Protein product: CATSLNKGNLVDGYTF.

V and J are TRBV2 and TRBJ1-4; 9 nucleotides line up with TRBD1. V lost 6 bases and J lost 4; bases outside the gene matches: 9. Germline loops: CDR1 SNHLY, CDR2 FYNNEI. This CDR3 is 16 amino acids long. The CDR3 coding sequence is TGTGCCAGCAGCGATCCACAGGGGGCCTTTAATGAAAAACTGTTTTTT. Encoded protein: CASSDPQGAFNEKLFF.

The V and J genes are TRBV18 and TRBJ2-5; D might be TRBD2 (6 bases). Trimming took off 1 base at V and 3 bases at J, with 12 bases between the two ends. The CDR3 consists of 15 residues. Germline V gene sequence: CDR1 KGHSH, CDR2 LQKENI. The DNA of the CDR3 is TGTGCCAGCTCACCACGGGTTCCGGGAGAAGAGACCCAGTACTTC. Its translation is CASSPRVPGEETQYF.

The chain uses TRBV2 and TRBJ2-7; 7 positions agree with TRBD1. This CDR3 comprises 13 residues. Trimming took 8 bases from V and 3 from J; bases not matched to a gene: 7. In germline, CDR1 is SNHLY, CDR2 FYNNEI. The CDR3 DNA reads as TGTGCCAGCGGCCTGGGACAGTACTACGAGCAGTACTTC. This encodes CASGLGQYYEQYF.

V is TRBV10-3 and J is TRBJ1-2, with D possibly TRBD1 on 6 matching bases. Germline CDR1 is ENHRY and CDR2 is SYGVKD. This CDR3 comprises 16 residues. Trimming shortened V by 0 bases and J by 4 bases, and 15 bases separated the two germline ends. The CDR3 region has the DNA TGTGCCATCAGTGAGTCGGAGCAGGGGTCTCCCTATGGCTACACCTTC. Its protein is CAISESEQGSPYGYTF.

The chain joins TRBV10-2 to TRBJ2-7; 11 bases fit TRBD1. V was pared by 6 bases and J by 6 bases, with 7 bases of the junction left unmatched. The CDR3 has 14 residues. CDR1 is WSHSY, CDR2 SAAADI, per germline. For the CDR3, the DNA is TGCGCCAGCAGAGAGGGACAGGGGGTATTCGAGCAGTACTTC. This encodes CASREGQGVFEQYF.

In its sample, this clone was seen a few times. This chain connects TRBV5-5 to TRBJ2-7, with 9 bases lining up with TRBD1. Looked up from germline, CDR1 is SGHKS and CDR2 is YYEKEE (reference sequence). This CDR3 has 15 residues. Trimming at V came to 5 bases and at J to 1 base, leaving 7 bases not matched to a gene. CDR3 DNA: TGTGCCAGCAGGCTTCCGGGACAGGGATCCTACGAGCAGTACTTC. Translating it yields CASRLPGQGSYEQYF.

This clone was recorded a few times. This chain connects TRBV7-2 to TRBJ2-7, with 7 bases aligning to TRBD1. The V gene end was trimmed by 3 bases and the J gene end by 1 base; junction bases not matched to a gene: 6. CDR3 size: 15 residues. Germline CDR1 SGHTA, CDR2 FQGNSA. CDR3 sequence: CASSLQTGNSYEQYF. As DNA, the CDR3 is TGTGCCAGCAGCTTGCAGACAGGGAATTCCTACGAGCAGTACTTC.

The chain employs TRBV6-4 and TRBJ1-1, with D possibly TRBD1 on 5 matching bases. The germline CDR1 and CDR2 sequences are MRHNA and SNTAGT. This CDR3 has 15 residues. V lost 5 bases, J lost 4 bases, and 17 bases lay in between. The CDR3 spells CASSSGPGVITEAFF. Here the CDR3 DNA reads TGTGCCAGCAGTTCGGGACCGGGAGTGATCACTGAAGCTTTCTTT.

The chain is built from TRBV5-1 and TRBJ1-2; D is unclear. Trimming stripped 1 base from V and 4 bases from J, with 8 bases between. The CDR3 runs 13 residues. The germline V gene encodes CDR1 SGHRS and CDR2 YFSETQ. CDR3 sequence reads: CASSLSGSYGYTF. Written as DNA, the CDR3 is TGCGCCAGCAGCTTGTCCGGGAGCTATGGCTACACCTTC.

This clone was seen only once. J is TRBJ2-1 and V is TRBV19; D gene ambiguous. V lost 3 bases, J lost 5 bases, and 5 bases lay in between. Germline V CDR1 and CDR2: LNHDA, SQIVND (reference sequence). CDR3 size: 12 residues. Written as DNA, the CDR3 is TGTGCCAGTAGTATCGCAGACAATGAGCAGTTCTTC. It specifies CASSIADNEQFF.

The chain employs TRBV6-5 and TRBJ1-6, with D unclear. V lost 0 bases and J 7 bases, leaving 13 bases between the germline ends. There are 16 residues in the CDR3. The germline V gene has CDR1 MNHEY and CDR2 SVGAGI. The CDR3 DNA reads TGTGCCAGCAGTTACTCGTTCAGGCGACTAAATTCACCCCTCCACTTT. It specifies CASSYSFRRLNSPLHF.

CDR3 amino acids: CASMRTADNEQFF. The CDR3 DNA reads TGCGCCAGCATGAGGACAGCCGACAATGAGCAGTTCTTC. The chain employs TRBV5-1 and TRBJ2-1, with D tentatively TRBD1 (6 bases). Trimming removed 6 bases from V and 5 bases from J, with 12 bases in between. This CDR3 spans 13 amino acids. Germline loops: CDR1 SGHRS, CDR2 YFSETQ.

This chain joins TRBV7-9 and TRBJ1-2, with D tentatively TRBD1 (6 bases). V shed 7 bases and J shed 8 bases, with 14 bases lying between them. Germline-derived CDR1 and CDR2 are SEHNR and FQNEAQ (reference sequence). This CDR3 spans 12 amino acids. Here the CDR3 reads CASTDSFLGYTF. In DNA, the CDR3 is TGTGCCAGCACGGACAGTTTCCTGGGCTACACCTTC.

The chain has TRBV5-6 and TRBJ1-1, with D perhaps TRBD1 (6 bases). CDR3 length: 12 amino acids. The germline gives CDR1 SGHDT, CDR2 YYEEEE. Trimming removed 4 bases at V and 4 bases at J, with 8 bases between. The chain's CDR3 is CASSGGATEAFF. CDR3 coding DNA: TGTGCCAGCAGCGGGGGGGCCACTGAAGCTTTCTTT.

This chain links TRBV2 with TRBJ1-4; 10 bases are shared with TRBD1. With 6 bases clipped from V and 11 bases from J, the junction kept 12 bases outside the gene matches. In germline, CDR1 is SNHLY, CDR2 FYNNEI. This CDR3 spans 15 amino acids. This CDR3 reads CASRFFQTGGSKLFF. CDR3 nucleotides: TGTGCCAGCAGGTTCTTTCAGACAGGGGGCAGTAAACTGTTTTTT.

V usage is TRBV10-3 and J usage is TRBJ2-7, with D maybe TRBD2 (5 bases). The CDR3 spans 14 residues. CDR1 and CDR2 from the germline V gene are ENHRY and SYGVKD. Between the trimmed V and J ends, which lost 2 bases and 0 bases, there was a span of 8 bases. The CDR3 protein is CAISEGAASYEQYF. DNA of the CDR3: TGTGCCATCAGTGAGGGAGCGGCCTCCTACGAGCAGTACTTC.

This clone came up a few times. This chain joins TRBV5-1 and TRBJ1-1; 8 positions agree with TRBD1. J lost 7 bases, V lost 4 bases, and 6 bases had no gene match. This CDR3 comprises 13 residues. CDR1 SGHRS and CDR2 YFSETQ come from the germline V gene. This CDR3 reads CASSQGTGLEAFF. In DNA form, the CDR3 reads TGCGCCAGCAGCCAAGGGACAGGACTTGAAGCTTTCTTT.

The chain employs TRBV4-1 and TRBJ1-3, with D possibly being TRBD1 (6 bases). Germline assignment: CDR1 MGHRA and CDR2 YSYEKL. The V end lost 3 bases, the J end lost 8 bases, and 17 bases lay between the germline ends. This CDR3 is built from 15 residues. In DNA form, the CDR3 reads TGCGCCAGCAGCCAGAGGACAGAGAGGGCGGACACCATATATTTT. Encoded protein: CASSQRTERADTIYF.

CDR3 coding DNA: TGTGCCAGCAGCCGGGACAGGGGTCATCAGCCCCAGCATTTT. This sequence encodes CASSRDRGHQPQHF. The chain joins TRBV13 to TRBJ1-5, with TRBD1 identical over 10 bases. The germline V gene encodes CDR1 PRHDT and CDR2 FYEKMQ (reference sequence). The CDR3 is made up of 14 amino acids. Trimming cost V 5 bases and J 5 bases; bases outside gene matches: 3. The full variable domain, in which reference TRBV13 and TRBJ1-5 provide the parts outside the CDR3, is AAGVIQSPRHLIKEKRETATLKCYPIPRHDTVYWYQQGPGQDPQFLISFYEKMQSDKGSIPDRFSAQQFSDYHSELNMSSLELGDSALYFCASSRDRGHQPQHFGDGTRLSIL.

The chain combines TRBV7-2 with TRBJ2-1; D is uncertain. Trimming removed 5 bases from V and 2 bases from J, with 10 bases in between. CDR1 and CDR2 from the germline V gene are SGHTA and FQGNSA. This CDR3 contains 14 residues. The CDR3 is CASSNHGTYNEQFF. The DNA for the CDR3 is TGTGCCAGCAGCAACCACGGTACCTACAATGAGCAGTTCTTC.

This sequence joins TRBV12-5 and TRBJ2-1, with TRBD2 matching over 14 bases. The CDR3 covers 16 residues. In germline, CDR1 is LGHNT, CDR2 FRNRAP. Losses at the gene ends were 4 bases for V and 7 bases for J; bases not matched to a gene: 6. The CDR3 protein is CASGWTSGGLSNEQFF. The CDR3 nucleotides read TGTGCTAGTGGTTGGACTAGCGGGGGGCTTTCAAATGAGCAGTTCTTC.